One sample yielded the 27 T cell receptor beta chains listed below, sequenced in a study of cytomegalovirus exposure and HLA in healthy donors. This PCR relied on a set of 60 Vbeta primers and 13 Jbeta primers. Repertoires were generated with immunoSEQ multiplex PCR, while TCRdb's copy carries only in-frame clones and drops some. The sample carries more than 95,000 clones, approximately 70% recorded once. Sequenced input: PBMCs. The receptors shown here come from a man between 60 and 75 years old in good health and CMV-seropositive.

V usage is TRBV6-5 and J usage is TRBJ1-4, with 7 bases matching TRBD1. V gave up 5 bases and J gave up 7 bases; unmatched junction bases: 7. The CDR3 sequence is 14 residues long. Germline V gene sequence: CDR1 MNHEY, CDR2 SVGAGI. The DNA of the CDR3 is TGTGCCAGCAGTATAACAGGGGAGGCTGAAAAACTGTTTTTT. This gives the protein CASSITGEAEKLFF.

The V call is TRBV6-1, the J call TRBJ1-2; 8 bases line up with TRBD1. The germline CDR1 and CDR2 sequences are MNHNS and SASEGT. The CDR3 contains 14 residues. V lost 6 bases and J lost 6; bases outside the gene matches: 9. The CDR3 region has the DNA TGTGCCAGCAGAGTAGGGACAGGCCAGGATGGCTACACCTTC. As protein: CASRVGTGQDGYTF.

This chain uses TRBV7-9 with TRBJ1-1, with 9 nucleotides matching TRBD1. CDR3 length: 14 amino acids. Germline V gene data show CDR1 as SEHNR and CDR2 as FQNEAQ (reference sequence). V lost 4 bases and J lost 5; bases outside the gene matches: 5. CDR3 in amino acids: CASSSRQGETEAFF. CDR3 in DNA: TGTGCCAGCAGCTCCCGACAGGGGGAGACTGAAGCTTTCTTT.

J is TRBJ2-5 and V is TRBV6-1, with D possibly being TRBD1 (5 bases). There are 14 residues in the CDR3. Germline CDR1 is MNHNS and CDR2 is SASEGT. The V end lost 6 bases, the J end lost 4 bases, and 15 bases lay between the germline ends. The CDR3: CASSFPGSLETQYF. DNA for the CDR3: TGTGCCAGCAGCTTTCCAGGGTCCCTAGAGACCCAGTACTTC.

V is TRBV28 and J is TRBJ1-6, with 8 bases fitting TRBD1. Germline V lookup: CDR1 MDHEN, CDR2 SYDVKM. This CDR3 region has 16 residues. V trimming: 7 bases; J trimming: 7 bases; junction bases outside the gene matches: 12. The CDR3 nucleotides are TGTGCCAGCACGGCACAGGGGGAAGGAGGGAATTCACCCCTCCACTTT. Residues: CASTAQGEGGNSPLHF.

This chain connects TRBV5-1 to TRBJ1-4, with 12 bases fitting TRBD1. V shed 2 bases and J 10 bases; nucleotides not matched to a gene: 6. The CDR3 spans 15 residues. Germline V CDR1 and CDR2: SGHRS, YFSETQ. CDR3 sequence: CASSLYGTGGGKLFF. In nucleotides, the CDR3 is TGCGCCAGCAGCTTATACGGGACAGGGGGCGGAAAACTGTTTTTT.

This clone was counted between two and nine times. The chain employs TRBV5-6 and TRBJ2-5, with TRBD2 identical over 7 bases. The germline V gene has CDR1 SGHDT and CDR2 YYEEEE. The CDR3 length is 15 residues. With V trimmed by 3 bases and J by 4 bases, 9 bases remained unmatched. The CDR3 loop reads CASSWGSGGGETQYF. CDR3 coding DNA: TGTGCCAGCAGCTGGGGTAGTGGCGGGGGAGAGACCCAGTACTTC.

The rearrangement uses TRBV30 and TRBJ2-7; D is perhaps TRBD2 (5 bases). The germline V and J ends were trimmed by 2 bases and 0 bases, with 8 bases remaining between them. Germline V lookup: CDR1 GTSNPN, CDR2 SVGIG (reference sequence). The CDR3 is made up of 13 amino acids. This CDR3 reads CAWSRGSSYEQYF. The DNA for the CDR3 is TGTGCCTGGAGTCGGGGTAGCTCCTACGAGCAGTACTTC.

This chain joins TRBV9 and TRBJ2-5; no definite D call. V lost 4 bases and J 3 bases, leaving 13 bases between the germline ends. CDR1 is SGDLS and CDR2 is YYNGEE in the germline V gene. This CDR3 spans 14 amino acids. CDR3 bases: TGTGCCAGCAGCACCTTAATTGGAGAAGAGACCCAGTACTTC. As protein: CASSTLIGEETQYF.

This chain connects TRBV6-5 to TRBJ2-7, with D maybe TRBD2 (6 bases). Germline values: CDR1 MNHEY, CDR2 SVGAGI. The CDR3 sequence is 15 residues long. Trimming took 5 bases from V and 2 from J, leaving 16 bases between them. The chain's CDR3 is CASSPAGRRAYEQYF. CDR3 bases: TGTGCCAGCAGTCCCGCGGGGAGGCGCGCCTACGAGCAGTACTTC.

This clone was seen a few times. V is TRBV2 and J is TRBJ1-1; weak D call: TRBD1 (5 bases). The germline V gene has CDR1 SNHLY and CDR2 FYNNEI. V gave up 8 bases and J gave up 5 bases, with 15 bases separating them. This CDR3 is 13 amino acids long. The CDR3 loop is CASGAEGSTEAFF. The CDR3 DNA reads as TGTGCCAGCGGGGCGGAGGGGAGTACTGAAGCTTTCTTT. The whole variable domain, remainder taken from reference TRBV2 and TRBJ1-1, is EPEVTQTPSHQVTQMGQEVILRCVPISNHLYFYWYRQILGQKVEFLVSFYNNEISEKSEIFDDQFSVERPDGSNFTLKIRSTKLEDSAMYFCASGAEGSTEAFFGQGTRLTVV.

The rearrangement links TRBV2 to TRBJ2-1, with 8 bases that match TRBD1. The V segment lost 7 bases and the J segment 0 bases; nucleotides outside the gene matches: 2. This CDR3 region has 14 residues. Germline lookup yields CDR1 SNHLY and CDR2 FYNNEI. CDR3: CASTDRASYNEQFF. The CDR3 nucleotides read TGTGCCAGCACGGACAGGGCCTCCTACAATGAGCAGTTCTTC.

The chain carries TRBV9 and TRBJ1-2; the D gene is possibly TRBD1 (6 bases). Germline CDR1 and CDR2: SGDLS and YYNGEE. The germline V and J ends were trimmed by 0 bases and 3 bases, with 12 bases remaining between them. The CDR3 runs 15 residues. CDR3 sequence reads: CASSVGGGSYYGYTF. Written as DNA, the CDR3 is TGTGCCAGCAGCGTAGGAGGGGGTAGCTACTATGGCTACACCTTC.

The chain combines TRBV28 with TRBJ1-1; 7 bases match TRBD1. The CDR3 contains 15 residues. CDR1 MDHEN and CDR2 SYDVKM come from the germline V gene. V gave up 1 base and J gave up 9 bases; unmatched junction bases: 11. The CDR3 loop reads CASSLSGTERWKAFF. CDR3 bases: TGTGCCAGCAGTTTATCCGGGACAGAGAGGTGGAAAGCTTTCTTT.

V is TRBV19 and J is TRBJ1-2; D is undetermined. V was shortened by 3 bases and J by 2 bases, with 13 bases between the two germline ends. There are 15 residues in the CDR3. The germline gives CDR1 LNHDA, CDR2 SQIVND (reference sequence). The CDR3 region is CASSIYLTRNYGYTF. The CDR3 DNA is TGTGCCAGTAGTATCTACTTAACCCGGAACTATGGCTACACCTTC.

The gene calls are TRBV5-4 and TRBJ2-2; 13 nucleotides line up with TRBD2. The CDR3 sequence is 16 residues long. Germline V lookup: CDR1 SGHNT, CDR2 YYREEE (reference sequence). The junction had 6 bases not matched to a gene; V was cut back by 5 bases and J by 5 bases. CDR3 nucleotides: TGTGCCAGCAGTTGGACTAGCGGGGGAGGGACCGGGGAGCTGTTTTTT. The encoded protein is CASSWTSGGGTGELFF.

The chain employs TRBV5-4 and TRBJ2-1; the D gene is possibly TRBD1 (5 bases). Germline V gives CDR1 SGHNT, CDR2 YYREEE (reference sequence). Between the trimmed V and J ends, which lost 4 bases and 2 bases, there was a span of 13 bases. The CDR3 has 15 amino acids. The CDR3, as DNA: TGTGCCAGCAGCCAAGCAGGGTACCCCTACAATGAGCAGTTCTTC. Amino acids: CASSQAGYPYNEQFF.

The V call is TRBV11-2, the J call TRBJ2-7; 8 bases map to TRBD2. The CDR3 covers 15 residues. V shed 6 bases, J shed 3 bases, and the junction held 10 bases outside the gene matches. CDR1 SGHAT and CDR2 FQNNGV come from the germline V gene. The CDR3 coding sequence is TGTGCCAGCAGGCAATGGTCAGCGGGAGACTACGAGCAGTACTTC. Translating gives CASRQWSAGDYEQYF.

The chain joins TRBV28 to TRBJ1-2, with D maybe TRBD1 (6 bases). The CDR3 contains 15 residues. Germline V CDR1 and CDR2: MDHEN, SYDVKM. Trimming left V 6 bases short and J 8 bases short, with 22 bases between. As DNA, the CDR3 is TGTGCCAGCAGAGCTTCAGACAGGCCCCGTACGGGCTACACCTTC. It codes for CASRASDRPRTGYTF.

In its sample, this clone was seen once. CDR3 protein: CSVRFLRGGGTDTQYF. DNA of the CDR3: TGCAGCGTTCGTTTTCTACGCGGGGGGGGCACAGATACGCAGTATTTT. The V gene is TRBV29-1, the J gene TRBJ2-3, with 9 bases lining up with TRBD2. The ends lost 5 bases at V and 1 base at J; junction bases unmatched: 10. This CDR3 is built from 16 residues. Germline V gene sequence: CDR1 SQVTM, CDR2 ANQGSEA.

This chain joins TRBV5-1 and TRBJ2-3, with TRBD2 matching over 12 bases. The CDR3 spans 17 residues. CDR1 is SGHRS and CDR2 is YFSETQ in the germline V gene. The J segment lost 6 bases and the V segment lost 4 bases, leaving 12 bases of the junction unmatched. The DNA for the CDR3 is TGCGCCAGCAGCGCGACCCTAGCGGGGGGGCAGTTGGATACGCAGTATTTT. Its translation is CASSATLAGGQLDTQYF.

The chain combines TRBV7-9 with TRBJ2-5; D gene ambiguous. With the DNA end fitting TRBJ2-7 better, the J assignment may be wrong. CDR1 SEHNR and CDR2 FQNEAQ come from the germline V gene (reference sequence). The CDR3 length is 11 residues. The CDR3 nucleotides read TGTGCCAGCAGCCTAACCTACGAGCAGTACTTC. It specifies CASSLTYEQYF.

This sequence joins TRBV11-2 and TRBJ2-2; 7 bases agree with TRBD2. The CDR3 loop spans 14 amino acids. V lost 5 bases and J lost 3; bases outside the gene matches: 3. The V gene's germline CDR1 is SGHAT and CDR2 FQNNGV. The CDR3 protein is CASSARGDTGELFF. For the CDR3, the DNA is TGTGCCAGCAGCGCCCGGGGGGACACCGGGGAGCTGTTTTTT.

The CDR3 bases are TGCGCCAGCAGCTTGGGGACAGCTTATATGAACACTGAAGCTTTCTTT. Its protein is CASSLGTAYMNTEAFF. V and J are TRBV5-1 and TRBJ1-1; TRBD1 might be the D (6 bases). Germline CDR1 reads SGHRS; CDR2 reads YFSETQ. The CDR3 extends over 16 amino acids. V was cut by 0 bases and J by 0 bases, with 12 bases left in between. Supplemented by reference TRBV5-1 and TRBJ1-1, the full variable domain reads KAGVTQTPRYLIKTRGQQVTLSCSPISGHRSVSWYQQTPGQGLQFLFEYFSETQRNKGNFPGRFSGRQFSNSRSEMNVSTLELGDSALYLCASSLGTAYMNTEAFFGQGTRLTVV.

Concerning this clone: Here the CDR3 omits its conserved ending phenylalanine or tryptophan, so a read error is the likely source. The limits of the CDR3 on the DNA are not certain, so only TCRdb's listed CDR3 is given. This rearrangement joins TRBV5-1 to TRBJ2-3; the D segment call TRBD1 is taken from the table without a DNA check. The CDR3 totals 14 residues, both ends included. Looked up from germline, CDR1 is SGHRS and CDR2 is YFSETQ. The CDR3 region is CASSSDIYRDSVHL.

V is TRBV15 and J is TRBJ2-5; unclear D gene. CDR1 and CDR2 (germline): LNHNV, YYDKDF (reference sequence). This CDR3 is 12 amino acids long. The V end lost 4 bases, the J end lost 5 bases, and 8 bases lay between the germline ends. The CDR3 DNA follows: TGTGCCACCAGCAAGCCACTTGAGACCCAGTACTTC. Its translation: CATSKPLETQYF.

This chain uses TRBV29-1 with TRBJ2-3, with D possibly being TRBD1 (6 bases). Trimming stripped 4 bases from V and 1 base from J, with 12 bases between. CDR1 and CDR2 (germline): SQVTM, ANQGSEA. CDR3 length: 14 residues. The CDR3 DNA reads as TGCAGCGTTGGGGGGCAGGTAGGCACAGATACGCAGTATTTT. Translating gives CSVGGQVGTDTQYF.